In this sample, the clone carrying this T cell receptor (beta chain) turned up many times. Its antigen is not identified. After constant-region reverse-primer amplification, full-length variable regions underwent semi-nested PCR with Nested Universal Primer A. TCRdb analysed the 5' RACE reads with MiXCR anew, one entry per CDR3 protein. The sample shows fewer than 12,000 distinct CDR3 sequences, roughly 17% of them seen only once. Tregs were sorted as CD4+CD25+CD127-/low cells. Per the germline V gene, CDR1 is MNHNS and CDR2 is SASEGT. J gave up 8 bases and V 6 bases, and 13 bases lay outside the gene matches. CDR3 length equals 16 residues. General study findings and limits: In terms of TCR gene usage, tumor memory CD4+ T cells clustered together with blood and lymph node memory CD4+ cells, as well as with lymph node naive CD4+ cells. Tumor Treg TCRs overlapped most with tumor naive CD4+ cells.

The rearrangement uses TRBV6-1 and TRBJ2-1, with 10 bases aligning to TRBD1. The material sequenced was Tregs sorted from a lymph node. The receptor's source is a female donor with breast cancer. CDR3 residues: CASRSRPGQGIDEQFF. As DNA, the CDR3 is TGTGCCAGCAGGTCCCGCCCGGGACAGGGGATCGATGAGCAGTTCTTC.